This T cell receptor beta chain originates from a study of Ad26.COV2.S vaccination and SARS-CoV-2 variants. Documented treatment: roughly 19 received Ad26.COV2.S at low or high dose, single or two shots; several received placebo; per-sample allocation not given. On day 63 after the first injection, vaccine and placebo recipients gave samples. CDR3 length: 16 residues. In germline, CDR1 is SEHNR, CDR2 FQNEAQ (reference sequence). The V and J ends lost 0 bases and 2 bases respectively, with 8 bases between them. Method: immunoSEQ multiplex PCR; TCRdb's copy keeps in-frame clones and lacks some. The table includes some 300,000 clones, just under 85% detected once.

The sequence was obtained from a person between 18 and 60 years old who received the Ad26.COV2.S COVID-19 vaccine or a placebo. Sequencing used peripheral blood, obtained in a trial of Ad26.COV2.S vaccine versus placebo. This sequence joins TRBV7-9 and TRBJ2-6, with a possible D match to TRBD1 (5 bases). The CDR3 loop reads CASSLASTAGANVLTF. The CDR3 DNA reads TGTGCCAGCAGCTTAGCCTCGACAGCTGGGGCCAACGTCCTGACTTTC.